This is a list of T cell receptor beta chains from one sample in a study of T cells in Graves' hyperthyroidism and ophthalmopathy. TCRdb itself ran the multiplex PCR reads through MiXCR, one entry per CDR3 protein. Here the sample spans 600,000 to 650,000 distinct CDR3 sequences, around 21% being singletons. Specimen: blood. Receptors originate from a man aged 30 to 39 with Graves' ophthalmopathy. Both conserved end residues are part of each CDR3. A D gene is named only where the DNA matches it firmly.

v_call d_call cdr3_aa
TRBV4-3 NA CASSQDVVPSGANVLTF
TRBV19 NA CASSSVLSNEQFF
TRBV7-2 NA CASSLVSGNNEQFF
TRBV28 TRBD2 CASSLIQWPGTSGYEQYF
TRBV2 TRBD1 CASSGQGMVDGYTF
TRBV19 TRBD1 CASSIPRTGTYGYTF
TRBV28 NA CASSFPSGGKTYEQYF
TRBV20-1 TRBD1 CSARDRRQGWNSPLHF
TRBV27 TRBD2 CASSSGTSGGDNEQFF
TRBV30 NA CAWSVGSYNSPLHF
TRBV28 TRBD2 CASSLSGLASYNEQFF
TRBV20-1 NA CSAPRRSGTEAFF
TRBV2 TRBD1 CASSRGTGDTEAFF
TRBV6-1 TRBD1 CASSISGTGRRETQYF
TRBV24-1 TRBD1 CATSEGQGALEDTQYF
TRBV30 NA CAWSHGGTDTQYF
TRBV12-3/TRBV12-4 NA CASTPSGSSGNTIYF
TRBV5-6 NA CASSSGVADTQYF
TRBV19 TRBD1 CASSNDRDWNEQYF
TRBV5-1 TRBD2 CASSRSGRSSYEQYF
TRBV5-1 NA CASSGGTTNTGELFF
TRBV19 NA CASSIVGGNEAFF
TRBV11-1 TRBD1 CASRRDRAGQPQHF
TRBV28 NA CASSLKGAYTEAFF
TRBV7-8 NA CASTPLAGDQPQHF
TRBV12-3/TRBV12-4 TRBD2 CASSSVSGGYNEQFF
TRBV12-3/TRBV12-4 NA CASRQSSYNEQFF
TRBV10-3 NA CAISEWLAARDGELFF
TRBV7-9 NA CASSAPQAKNIQYF
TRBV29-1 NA CSVYMRGFSGANVLTF
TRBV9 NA CASSVDDGPEAFF
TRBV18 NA CASSPPGGKKLFF
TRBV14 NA CASRHYNEQFF
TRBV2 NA CASSAKTGNTEAFF
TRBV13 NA CASSYPSRSTDTQYF
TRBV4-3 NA CASSQVWDGAYEQYF
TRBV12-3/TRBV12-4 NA CASSLAAGAGGYTF
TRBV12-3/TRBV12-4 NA CASSFSIVDEKLFF
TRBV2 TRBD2 CASSEVLAGSKQFF
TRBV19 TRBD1 CASRQTGGDFYEQYF
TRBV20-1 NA CSASDSPYEQYF
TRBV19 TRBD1 CASSSPGGTNTGELFF
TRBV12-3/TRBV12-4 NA CASSYGPGTNEKLFF
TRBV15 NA CATSNQGLELFF
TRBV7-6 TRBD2 CASSGVRQSGRGETQYF
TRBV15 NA CATSRDGGHQISTQHF
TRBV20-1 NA CSAQGYGSCYEQYF
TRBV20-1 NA CSASRGGLSDTQYF
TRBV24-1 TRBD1 CATSDSGQGRTDTQYF
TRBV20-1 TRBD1 CSARSTGATEAFF
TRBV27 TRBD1 CASSPRQTGSNQPQHF
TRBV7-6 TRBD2 CASSEETSGVINEQFF
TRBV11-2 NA CASSLVSAVSSYEQYF
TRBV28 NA CASTLSGAYEQYF